This T cell receptor beta chain was sequenced in a study of tumor-infiltrating lymphocytes in oesophageal squamous cell carcinoma. This clonotype was counted only a few times. MiXCR was run by TCRdb on the PCR reads, yielding one entry per CDR3 protein. The profile shows about 19,000 distinct CDR3 sequences, under 50% of them singletons. This clonotype originated in a male donor with esophageal squamous cell carcinoma. The sample comprised blood.

The CDR3 is CASSLERGAGETQYF. The CDR3 DNA follows: TGTGCCAGCAGCTTAGAGCGGGGGGCCGGTGAGACCCAGTACTTC. The chain uses TRBV7-3 and TRBJ2-1, with 9 nucleotides matching TRBD2. The DNA end lines up better with TRBJ2-5; the J call may be wrong. Germline CDR1 reads SGHTA; CDR2 reads FQGTGA. This CDR3 region has 15 residues.